This passage covers 22 T cell receptor beta chains from one sample sequenced in a study of OX40 agonist ivuxolimab in advanced cancers. The assay was immunoSEQ multiplex PCR, and TCRdb's table has in-frame clones only and misses some. The sample includes about 49,000 clones, roughly 85% of them seen just once. Sequencing used CD4+ or CD8+ T cells sorted from blood, obtained in a trial of the OX40 agonist ivuxolimab. These receptors were taken from an adult with an advanced solid tumor such as melanoma, head and neck, liver or kidney cancer.

This chain connects TRBV5-4 to TRBJ1-2; D call uncertain. The V end was cut by 6 bases, the J end by 4 bases, with 13 bases between. This CDR3 comprises 13 residues. Germline CDR1 is SGHNT and CDR2 is YYREEE (reference sequence). CDR3 in DNA: TGTGCCAGCACCCTTGGGCCTTTCTATGGCTACACCTTC. Translated, it gives CASTLGPFYGYTF.

V gene TRBV30 combines with J gene TRBJ1-4; D is ambiguous. CDR3 size: 15 residues. V was clipped by 0 bases and J by 8 bases, with 16 bases between them. Germline values: CDR1 GTSNPN, CDR2 SVGIG (reference sequence). CDR3 sequence (DNA): TGTGCCTGGAGTGTACCGGCAGGTTTTAGCGAAAAACTGTTTTTT. Translated: CAWSVPAGFSEKLFF.

The chain joins TRBV5-1 to TRBJ2-7, with D perhaps TRBD1 or TRBD2 (6 bases each). Trimming removed 4 bases at V and 3 bases at J, with 14 bases between. Germline V gene sequence: CDR1 SGHRS, CDR2 YFSETQ. This CDR3 has 14 amino acids. This CDR3 is CASSRGDGYYEQYF. As DNA, the CDR3 is TGCGCCAGCAGCAGGGGGGACGGATACTACGAGCAGTACTTC.

The rearrangement joins TRBV28 to TRBJ2-5; perhaps TRBD2 as D (6 bases). V was trimmed by 4 bases and J by 2 bases, leaving 14 bases between them. Germline CDR1 is MDHEN and CDR2 is SYDVKM. This CDR3 spans 15 amino acids. The chain's CDR3 is CASSSRGTPQETQYF. The CDR3 nucleotides read TGTGCCAGCAGTTCCCGCGGGACTCCACAAGAGACCCAGTACTTC. The full variable domain, with the rest looked up from reference TRBV28 and TRBJ2-5, is DVKVTQSSRYLVKRTGEKVFLECVQDMDHENMFWYRQDPGLGLRLIYFSYDVKMKEKGDIPEGYSVSREKKERFSLILESASTNQTSMYLCASSSRGTPQETQYFGPGTRLLVL.

The gene calls are TRBV7-2 and TRBJ2-3, with D perhaps TRBD2 (5 bases). The CDR3 sequence is 17 residues long. Trimming shortened V by 6 bases and J by 0 bases, and 19 bases separated the two germline ends. The V gene's germline CDR1 is SGHTA and CDR2 FQGNSA. The CDR3 DNA is TGTGCCAGCAGACTAATCCAGACTACCGGGAGCACAGATACGCAGTATTTT. Encoded protein: CASRLIQTTGSTDTQYF.

V is TRBV5-1 and J is TRBJ2-2; no clear D. Germline loops: CDR1 SGHRS, CDR2 YFSETQ. Trimming pared 2 bases from V and 6 bases from J, leaving 14 bases between. The CDR3 is 15 residues long. The CDR3 sequence: CASSFRFSVPGELFF. DNA of the CDR3: TGCGCCAGCAGCTTCAGGTTTTCGGTGCCCGGGGAGCTGTTTTTT.

This sequence joins TRBV2 and TRBJ1-5, with D uncertain. The V end was cut by 9 bases, the J end by 2 bases, with 20 bases between. The CDR3 loop spans 16 amino acids. The germline V gene has CDR1 SNHLY and CDR2 FYNNEI. CDR3 bases: TGTGCCAGTACCGTCCGCCTAATGGTCGGCAATCAGCCCCAGCATTTT. This encodes CASTVRLMVGNQPQHF. The full variable domain, in which reference TRBV2 and TRBJ1-5 provide the parts outside the CDR3, is EPEVTQTPSHQVTQMGQEVILRCVPISNHLYFYWYRQILGQKVEFLVSFYNNEISEKSEIFDDQFSVERPDGSNFTLKIRSTKLEDSAMYFCASTVRLMVGNQPQHFGDGTRLSIL.

In its sample, this clone was seen a few times. This chain connects TRBV5-6 to TRBJ2-3, with 10 bases that match TRBD1. J was trimmed by 4 bases and V by 7 bases; bases with no gene match: 9. The CDR3 runs to 15 residues. Germline V gives CDR1 SGHDT, CDR2 YYEEEE. The CDR3 here is CASGRGQGNPDTQYF. DNA for the CDR3: TGTGCCAGCGGAAGGGGACAGGGGAACCCAGATACGCAGTATTTT.

V and J are TRBV6-1 and TRBJ2-4; 8 nucleotides agree with TRBD2. The CDR3 loop spans 14 amino acids. V was pared by 9 bases and J by 3 bases, with 7 bases of the junction left unmatched. The germline V gene encodes CDR1 MNHNS and CDR2 SASEGT. The DNA for the CDR3 is TGTGCCAGTATTAGCGGGAAAGGCAAAAACATTCAGTACTTC. Translation: CASISGKGKNIQYF.

The rearrangement joins TRBV4-1 to TRBJ1-1; a possible D gene is TRBD1 (6 bases). The CDR3 length is 12 residues. Germline V gives CDR1 MGHRA, CDR2 YSYEKL. V lost 0 bases to trimming and J lost 10 bases, with 9 bases between them. As DNA, the CDR3 is TGCGCCAGCAGCCAAGAAGAACAGGGAGCTTTCTTT. It yields the protein CASSQEEQGAFF.

The gene calls are TRBV30 and TRBJ2-2; possible D gene TRBD2, 5 bases. The CDR3 is 14 amino acids. Germline loops: CDR1 GTSNPN, CDR2 SVGIG (reference sequence). V lost 2 bases to trimming and J lost 3 bases, with 10 bases between them. The CDR3 spells CAWSRAEDTGELFF. The CDR3 DNA sequence: TGTGCCTGGAGTAGGGCGGAGGACACCGGGGAGCTGTTTTTT.

V and J are TRBV30 and TRBJ1-2, with D perhaps TRBD1 (6 bases). This CDR3 spans 13 amino acids. The germline V gene has CDR1 GTSNPN and CDR2 SVGIG (reference sequence). V was trimmed by 2 bases and J by 2 bases, leaving 9 bases between them. In DNA, the CDR3 is TGTGCCTGGAGTCTTCAGGGGAACTATGGCTACACCTTC. Translating gives CAWSLQGNYGYTF.

This sequence joins TRBV5-1 and TRBJ2-7; a possible D gene is TRBD2 (5 bases). Per germline, CDR1 SGHRS and CDR2 YFSETQ. Trimming took 2 bases from V and 7 from J, leaving 10 bases between them. CDR3 length: 12 residues. As DNA, the CDR3 is TGCGCCAGCAGCTTAGTCTCGGGAGAGCAGTACTTC. Protein product: CASSLVSGEQYF.

This sequence joins TRBV20-1 and TRBJ1-5; D unclear. Germline loops: CDR1 DFQATT, CDR2 SNEGSKA (reference sequence). The CDR3 totals 11 residues. CDR3 region: CSYQSNQPQHF. The CDR3 region has the DNA TGCAGCTATCAGAGCAATCAGCCCCAGCATTTT.

The chain links TRBV5-8 to TRBJ1-5, with D maybe TRBD1 (5 bases). The CDR3 totals 15 residues. Germline CDR1 is SGHTS and CDR2 is YDEGEE. V was trimmed by 0 bases and J by 3 bases, leaving 10 bases between them. The CDR3 here is CASSLEGRNNQPQHF. The CDR3 DNA reads TGTGCCAGCAGCTTGGAGGGGCGGAACAATCAGCCCCAGCATTTT. Full variable domain (rest looked up from reference TRBV5-8 and TRBJ1-5): EAGVTQSPTHLIKTRGQQATLRCSPISGHTSVYWYQQALGLGLQFLLWYDEGEERNRGNFPPRFSGRQFPNYSSELNVNALELEDSALYLCASSLEGRNNQPQHFGDGTRLSIL.

This clone showed up just once. The rearrangement uses TRBV5-1 and TRBJ2-3, with unresolved D. Deletions cut 0 bases from V and 0 bases from J, with 11 bases between. CDR1 and CDR2 (germline): SGHRS, YFSETQ. The CDR3 extends over 16 amino acids. The CDR3 sequence is CASSLEWAASTDTQYF. As DNA, the CDR3 is TGCGCCAGCAGCTTGGAGTGGGCAGCTAGCACAGATACGCAGTATTTT.

The chain's CDR3 is CASRQSTWGRYEQYF. CDR3 nucleotides: TGTGCCAGCAGACAATCCACCTGGGGCCGTTACGAGCAGTACTTC. The chain has TRBV11-2 and TRBJ2-7; maybe TRBD1 (5 bases). Trimming took off 6 bases at V and 4 bases at J, with 19 bases between the two ends. Germline V gene lookup returns CDR1 SGHAT and CDR2 FQNNGV. The CDR3 consists of 15 residues.

This clone turned up a few times. This sequence joins TRBV2 and TRBJ2-1; 7 nucleotides match TRBD1. Germline lookup yields CDR1 SNHLY and CDR2 FYNNEI. V shed 4 bases and J 5 bases; nucleotides not matched to a gene: 5. The CDR3 is 14 residues long. CDR3 coding DNA: TGTGCCAGCAGTGTTAGACAGGGAGACAATGAGCAGTTCTTC. Translating gives CASSVRQGDNEQFF.

This clone was observed a few times. This sample also contains other DNA sequences that code for the same CDR3. The gene calls are TRBV10-1 and TRBJ2-5; TRBD2 aligns across 7 bases. V dropped 4 bases and J dropped 1; count of bases not matched to a gene: 0. Germline loops: CDR1 WNHNN, CDR2 SYGVQD (reference sequence). The CDR3 is 13 residues long. This CDR3 is CASSAGGQETQYF. DNA for the CDR3: TGCGCCAGCAGTGCGGGAGGCCAAGAGACCCAGTACTTC.

This clone was seen a handful of times. V gene TRBV5-4 combines with J gene TRBJ1-1; 8 positions agree with TRBD1. V lost 4 bases to trimming and J lost 3 bases; unmatched junction nucleotides: 8. The germline V gene encodes CDR1 SGHNT and CDR2 YYREEE (reference sequence). CDR3 length: 15 residues. CDR3 DNA: TGTGCCAGCAGCCCAGAACCGGACAGGGACACTGAAGCTTTCTTT. It yields the protein CASSPEPDRDTEAFF.

The chain uses TRBV7-9 and TRBJ2-1, with 7 bases that match TRBD1. This CDR3 has 14 residues. Germline trimming cut 5 bases from V and 4 bases from J; bases unmatched to any gene: 5. CDR1 and CDR2 from the germline V gene are SEHNR and FQNEAQ (reference sequence). CDR3 bases: TGTGCCAGCAGCGGACAGGCCCTATACAATGAGCAGTTCTTC. Translating gives CASSGQALYNEQFF.

The V call is TRBV19, the J call TRBJ2-7, with TRBD2 matching over 10 bases. Germline CDR1 LNHDA, CDR2 SQIVND (reference sequence). The CDR3 extends over 15 amino acids. Trimming took 4 bases from V and 2 from J; bases not matched to a gene: 5. CDR3 sequence: CASSTIAGGAYEQYF. CDR3 coding DNA: TGTGCCAGTAGTACAATAGCGGGAGGAGCCTACGAGCAGTACTTC.